The text below deals with one T cell receptor (beta chain). Based on clinical symptoms, serum thyroxine and TRAb, thyroid ultrasound and orbital computed tomography, diagnoses were reached. V lost 8 bases, J lost 4 bases, and 12 bases stayed unmatched. Germline V gene lookup returns CDR1 SNHLY and CDR2 FYNNEI. This CDR3 has 15 amino acids. The data stem from a study of T cells in Graves' hyperthyroidism and ophthalmopathy. TCR beta CDR3 region amplification was performed from RNA transcripts. TCR CDR3 underwent first-round RT-PCR with the HTBI primer set. TCRdb recomputed calls from the multiplex PCR reads with MiXCR, one row per CDR3 protein. The repertoire holds some 510,000 distinct CDR3 sequences, with more than 45% as singletons.

The sample was peripheral blood or thyroid tissue (not recorded which). The sequence was obtained from a woman aged 18-30 years with Graves' hyperthyroidism. The rearrangement uses TRBV2 and TRBJ2-5, with 8 bases fitting TRBD2. The CDR3 DNA is TGTGCCAGCTCACCACTCGGGGCGGGAGGAGAGACCCAGTACTTC. Translated: CASSPLGAGGETQYF. Based on the CDR3 plus reference TRBV2 and TRBJ2-5, the full variable domain is EPEVTQTPSHQVTQMGQEVILRCVPISNHLYFYWYRQILGQKVEFLVSFYNNEISEKSEIFDDQFSVERPDGSNFTLKIRSTKLEDSAMYFCASSPLGAGGETQYFGPGTRLLVL.